The 21 T cell receptor beta chains reported below all come from one sample, sequenced in a study of response to subunit inactivated influenza vaccine. From the RT-PCR reads, TCRdb called clonotypes with MiXCR, one entry per CDR3 protein. The sample carries hundreds of thousands of distinct CDR3 sequences, approximately 12% recorded once. Sequenced material: PBMCs from blood, taken on the day of vaccination. These receptors all stem from a man aged 50-60 years who received an inactivated influenza vaccine.

The rearrangement joins TRBV18 to TRBJ2-5; either TRBD1 or TRBD2 may fit D (5 bases each). Trimming shortened V by 0 bases and J by 5 bases, and 10 bases separated the two germline ends. Germline V gives CDR1 KGHSH, CDR2 LQKENI. This CDR3 comprises 14 residues. The CDR3, as DNA: TGTGCCAGCTCACCACCTCGGGGCGGCGAGACCCAGTACTTC. As protein: CASSPPRGGETQYF.

The chain combines TRBV20-1 with TRBJ2-7; D unresolved. There are 11 residues in the CDR3. The germline gives CDR1 DFQATT, CDR2 SNEGSKA (reference sequence). V was cut by 6 bases and J by 6 bases, with 12 bases left in between. CDR3 sequence reads: CSAHLYSEQYF. CDR3 nucleotide sequence: TGCAGTGCCCACTTATACAGCGAGCAGTACTTC.

This clonotype has just a few counts. The CDR3 DNA reads TGTGCCATCAGTCCGGGACAGGAGGGCCGCGAGACCCAGTACTTC. It is translated as CAISPGQEGRETQYF. V gene TRBV10-3 combines with J gene TRBJ2-5; 8 bases agree with TRBD1. V was clipped by 5 bases and J by 5 bases; unmatched bases: 10. Germline lookup yields CDR1 ENHRY and CDR2 SYGVKD. The CDR3 contains 15 residues.

The chain is built from TRBV7-6 and TRBJ2-7; 12 bases map to TRBD2. The trim removed 2 bases at V and 1 base at J, leaving 9 bases unmatched. The CDR3 covers 18 residues. Germline V gene data show CDR1 as SGHVS and CDR2 as FNYEAQ. The CDR3 DNA follows: TGTGCCAGCAGCTTATCGGTGGAACTAGCGGGGGGATCCTACGAGCAGTACTTC. This encodes CASSLSVELAGGSYEQYF.

This clonotype was detected only a few times. The J gene is TRBJ2-5, the V gene TRBV12-3 or TRBV12-4; possibly TRBD2 for D (5 bases). The CDR3 loop spans 13 amino acids. V lost 3 bases and J lost 6, with 11 bases in between. The chain's CDR3 is CASSLFGKQTQYF. Written as DNA, the CDR3 is TGTGCCAGCAGTTTGTTCGGGAAACAGACCCAGTACTTC.

This chain joins TRBV29-1 and TRBJ2-7; 9 bases map to TRBD1. The CDR3 consists of 13 residues. Germline assignment: CDR1 SQVTM and CDR2 ANQGSEA. The V segment lost 3 bases and the J segment 7 bases; nucleotides outside the gene matches: 7. The DNA of the CDR3 is TGCAGCGTTGAGGGACAGGGAGTGCGGGAGCAGTACTTC. The encoded protein is CSVEGQGVREQYF.

The rearrangement uses TRBV7-9 and TRBJ2-7; perhaps D is TRBD1 or TRBD2 (7 bases each). Germline assignment: CDR1 SEHNR and CDR2 FQNEAQ (reference sequence). The germline V and J ends were trimmed by 5 bases and 5 bases, with 19 bases remaining between them. This CDR3 has 15 amino acids. CDR3 bases: TGTGCCAGCAGCATAACCGGGGCAGGGGGGGACGAGCAGTACTTC. As protein: CASSITGAGGDEQYF. Together with reference TRBV7-9 and TRBJ2-7, the CDR3 gives the full variable domain: DTGVSQNPRHKITKRGQNVTFRCDPISEHNRLYWYRQTLGQGPEFLTYFQNEAQLEKSRLLSDRFSAERPKGSFSTLEIQRTEQGDSAMYLCASSITGAGGDEQYFGPGTRLTVT.

This clonotype occurred a few times. The CDR3, as DNA: TGCAGTGCTAGCGGGTCGGTTCCTGGGGCCAACGTCCTGACTTTC. Amino acids: CSASGSVPGANVLTF. This chain links TRBV20-1 with TRBJ2-6; D call uncertain. Germline CDR1 reads DFQATT; CDR2 reads SNEGSKA (reference sequence). This CDR3 region has 15 residues. Trimming stripped 3 bases from V and 2 bases from J, with 11 bases between.

This clonotype has at least ten counts. The chain uses TRBV18 and TRBJ1-2; D gene ambiguous. Germline loops: CDR1 KGHSH, CDR2 LQKENI. Trimming removed 8 bases from V and 0 bases from J, with 10 bases in between. CDR3 length: 13 residues. CDR3 region: CASSPDSNYGYTF. CDR3 in DNA: TGTGCCAGCAGCCCGGATTCTAACTATGGCTACACCTTC.

This clonotype came up a few times. The junction departs from the called germline gene at one end, perhaps through a read error. The genes are TRBV9 and TRBJ2-5; no clear D. The V gene's germline CDR1 is SGDLS and CDR2 YYNGEE. There are 13 residues in the CDR3. The CDR3 loop is CASSVEQQGTQYF. DNA of the CDR3: TGTGCCAGCAGCGTAGAACAACAAGGGACCCAGTACTTC.

V gene TRBV19 combines with J gene TRBJ2-1; the match to TRBD2 covers 9 bases. The J segment lost 3 bases and the V segment lost 6 bases, leaving 18 bases of the junction unmatched. This CDR3 comprises 19 residues. CDR1 and CDR2 (germline): LNHDA, SQIVND (reference sequence). The chain's CDR3 is CASRKVGGRAGSVYNEQFF. CDR3 bases: TGTGCCAGTAGGAAGGTAGGCGGGAGGGCTGGTAGTGTCTACAATGAGCAGTTCTTC.

This clonotype was seen more than once but under ten times. The chain couples TRBV5-1 to TRBJ2-1, with D hard to call. The CDR3 sequence is 13 residues long. Germline CDR1 reads SGHRS; CDR2 reads YFSETQ. V lost 0 bases to trimming and J lost 8 bases, with 9 bases between them. CDR3 in amino acids: CASSLDPRDEQFF. In nucleotides, the CDR3 is TGCGCCAGCAGCTTGGACCCTCGCGATGAGCAGTTCTTC.

Only a few counts were recorded for this clonotype. The rearrangement links TRBV20-1 to TRBJ2-7, with 7 bases fitting TRBD1. Germline CDR1 DFQATT, CDR2 SNEGSKA (reference sequence). The CDR3 totals 13 residues. With V trimmed by 6 bases and J by 4 bases, 9 bases remained unmatched. This CDR3 is CSAITGVGYEQYF. The CDR3 DNA sequence: TGCAGTGCCATTACAGGGGTTGGTTACGAGCAGTACTTC.

The table lists this clonotype with many counts. This chain joins TRBV12-3 or TRBV12-4 and TRBJ2-3; possibly TRBD1 for D (7 bases). CDR3 size: 16 residues. V lost 3 bases to trimming and J lost 4 bases, with 17 bases between them. Here the CDR3 DNA reads TGTGCCAGCAGTTTGGCTGGAGGGGGCGCAGCAGATACGCAGTATTTT. As protein: CASSLAGGGAADTQYF.

This clonotype was counted ten times or more. The V gene is TRBV7-6, the J gene TRBJ2-7; 7 bases fit TRBD1. Germline values: CDR1 SGHVS, CDR2 FNYEAQ. V shed 1 base, J shed 3 bases, and the junction held 3 bases outside the gene matches. This CDR3 has 14 amino acids. CDR3 DNA: TGTGCCAGCAGCTTAGAGGGGGCGTACTACGAGCAGTACTTC. Protein product: CASSLEGAYYEQYF.

This clonotype was seen more than once but under ten times. This sequence joins TRBV11-2 and TRBJ2-1; 9 bases fit TRBD2. The CDR3 loop spans 17 amino acids. V was clipped by 0 bases and J by 7 bases; unmatched bases: 10. CDR1 and CDR2 from the germline V gene are SGHAT and FQNNGV. The CDR3 DNA reads as TGTGCCAGCAGCTTAGATCGGGGCGGGAGGGCCTGGAATGAGCAGTTCTTC. Its protein is CASSLDRGGRAWNEQFF.

The table lists this clonotype with a few counts. The V call is TRBV7-6, the J call TRBJ2-1; D is possibly TRBD1 (6 bases). V was pared by 5 bases and J by 3 bases, with 14 bases between. Germline CDR1 is SGHVS and CDR2 is FNYEAQ. The CDR3 has 15 amino acids. The chain's CDR3 is CASSPGRGLYNEQFF. DNA of the CDR3: TGTGCCAGCAGCCCCGGCAGGGGCCTCTACAATGAGCAGTTCTTC.

The V gene is TRBV7-8, the J gene TRBJ2-7; the D gene could be TRBD1 or TRBD2 (5 bases each). Between the trimmed V and J ends, which lost 1 base and 3 bases, there was a span of 10 bases. This CDR3 is 14 amino acids long. Germline V gives CDR1 SGHVS, CDR2 FQNEAQ. The CDR3 sequence is CASSLGDVGYEQYF. CDR3 nucleotides: TGTGCCAGCAGCTTAGGGGACGTCGGCTACGAGCAGTACTTC.

In regard to this clonotype: A clone one base away is much larger, so this may be a read error. The chain is built from TRBV7-3 and TRBJ2-1; 11 nucleotides align to TRBD2. The CDR3 runs 15 residues. V gave up 5 bases and J gave up 6 bases; unmatched junction bases: 6. Germline V gives CDR1 SGHTA, CDR2 FQGTGA. Written as DNA, the CDR3 is TGTGCCAGCAGCACCCAACTAGCGGGAGTCAATGAGCAGTTCTTC. Residues: CASSTQLAGVNEQFF.

This clonotype was counted between two and nine times. The J gene is TRBJ2-3, the V gene TRBV20-1, with 10 bases matching TRBD2. The ends lost 6 bases at V and 2 bases at J; junction bases unmatched: 5. CDR1 is DFQATT and CDR2 is SNEGSKA in the germline V gene (reference sequence). The CDR3 runs 14 residues. DNA for the CDR3: TGCAGTGCAAAAAGCGGGGGGGCCACAGATACGCAGTATTTT. Protein: CSAKSGGATDTQYF.

This rearrangement joins TRBV5-8 to TRBJ1-2, with a tentative D call TRBD1 (5 bases). CDR1 is SGHTS, CDR2 YDEGEE, per germline. The V gene lost 0 bases and the J gene lost 6 bases, with 15 bases spanning the gap. The CDR3 is made up of 15 amino acids. In nucleotides, the CDR3 is TGTGCCAGCAGCTTGGGCCCAGTTACGGGGGATGGCTACACCTTC. Translating gives CASSLGPVTGDGYTF.